What follows describes a single TCR beta chain. V was shortened by 3 bases and J by 6 bases, with 9 bases between the two germline ends. Germline CDR1 and CDR2: MDHEN and SYDVKM. The CDR3 loop spans 12 amino acids. This sample stems from a study of OX40 agonist ivuxolimab in advanced cancers. Across the whole study: Patients with prior anti-PD-1, anti-PD-L1 or anti-CTLA-4 therapy were eligible; 35% to 50% had some.

Autoimmune disease history or systemic immunosuppression barred patients. At baseline, cycle 4 day 1, and cycle 7 day 1, blood was sampled. Method: immunoSEQ multiplex PCR; TCRdb's copy keeps in-frame clones and lacks some. The profile shows roughly 35,000 clones, approximately 92% of them singletons. V is TRBV28 and J is TRBJ2-7; D is unclear. Sequencing used CD4+ or CD8+ T cells sorted from blood, obtained in a trial of the OX40 agonist ivuxolimab. The TCR comes from an adult with an advanced solid tumor such as melanoma, head and neck, liver or kidney cancer. Here the CDR3 reads CASSFPPGEQYF. The CDR3 DNA sequence: TGTGCCAGCAGTTTCCCCCCCGGCGAGCAGTACTTC.